A selection of T cell receptor beta chains follows, all from one sample in a study of CD8 T cells in ankylosing spondylitis. MiXCR, run by TCRdb on the 5' RACE reads, gives a single entry per CDR3 protein. Here the sample spans some 120,000 distinct CDR3 sequences, more than 6.5% being singletons. The sequenced sample was blood, either unsorted or a sorted T cell fraction (not recorded which). These receptors originate from a male donor with ankylosing spondylitis or in good health (not recorded which). Both conserved end residues are part of each CDR3. Fields, in order: J gene, V gene, D gene, clone size, CDR3 DNA, CDR3 protein. D genes are given only for firm matches. A row's size may be missing; if present it is once, few, many or a size class.

TRBJ2-7	TRBV28	TRBD2	many	TGTGCCAGCACCCGGGGGGGTACCTACGAGCAGTACTTC	CASTRGGTYEQYF
TRBJ2-2	TRBV20-1	-	many	TGCAGTGCTACAGCCTTCGGACAGAACACCGGGGAGCTGTTTTTT	CSATAFGQNTGELFF
TRBJ2-2	TRBV7-6	-	few	TGTGCCAGCAGCCCCTCTACCGGGGAGCTGTTTTTT	CASSPSTGELFF
TRBJ1-5	TRBV5-1	-	many	TGTGCCAGCAGTTTAGCGGGTGATCAGCCCCAGCATTTT	CASSLAGDQPQHF
TRBJ1-5	TRBV6-2/TRBV6-3	-	many	TGTGCCAGCACCTGGAGAAGCCCGGTTGAGCCCCAGCATTTT	CASTWRSPVEPQHF
TRBJ2-7	TRBV3-1	TRBD2	-	TGTGCCAGCAGCCAAGGGGGACTAGCAAGCGAGCAGTACTTC	CASSQGGLASEQYF
TRBJ1-5	TRBV7-9	-	many	TGTGCCAGCACCCTAGGGGGGGATCAGCCCCAGCATTTT	CASTLGGDQPQHF
TRBJ1-1	TRBV18	-	many	TGTGCCAGCTCACCTGTTCGGTTTGGGGAGAACACTGAAGCTTTCTTT	CASSPVRFGENTEAFF
TRBJ2-3	TRBV15	-	many	TGTGCCACCAGCTCCCTCCGGGGGGCCCCAGATACGCAGTATTTT	CATSSLRGAPDTQYF
TRBJ2-3	TRBV3-1	TRBD2	many	TGTGCCAGCAGCCAAAATCCTAGCGGGAAAGATACGCAGTATTTT	CASSQNPSGKDTQYF
TRBJ1-1	TRBV12-3/TRBV12-4	TRBD1	many	TGTGCCAGCAGTTTAACAGGGGAGAACACTGAAGCTTTCTTT	CASSLTGENTEAFF
TRBJ2-3	TRBV14	-	many	TGTGCCAGCAGCCAAGCAGACAAAGGGTACACAGATACGCAGTATTTT	CASSQADKGYTDTQYF
TRBJ2-4	TRBV7-2	-	few	TGTGCCAGCAGCCGGGCCACAGGGTGGGACGAAAACATTCAGTACTTC	CASSRATGWDENIQYF
TRBJ1-4	TRBV3-1	TRBD1	many	TGTGCCGTCGGACAGGGACCAAATGAAAAACTGTTTTTT	CAVGQGPNEKLFF
TRBJ2-3	TRBV7-2	-	many	TGTGCCAGCAGCTTAGGTCTCCTCATCGCAGATACGCAGTATTTT	CASSLGLLIADTQYF
TRBJ2-1	TRBV5-5	TRBD1	many	TGTGCCAGCAGCTTGCGGCTAGGGGACAGTGAGCAGTTCTTC	CASSLRLGDSEQFF
TRBJ1-1	TRBV7-9	TRBD1	once	TGTGCCAGCAGCCTCGACAGGGGTGAAGCTTTCTTT	CASSLDRGEAFF
TRBJ2-3	TRBV7-2	-	many	TGTGCCAGTGGAGGGCCCGGAGATACGCAGTATTTT	CASGGPGDTQYF
TRBJ2-1	TRBV20-1	-	many	TGCAGTGCTAGAGACGTAGGCAATGAGCAGTTCTTC	CSARDVGNEQFF
TRBJ1-4	TRBV7-6	-	many	TGTGCCAGCAGCTCGGGGGGAGTTCGCGAAAAACTGTTTTTT	CASSSGGVREKLFF
TRBJ2-1	TRBV20-1	-	many	TGCAGTGCTAGAAAACTAGCACAGTTCTTC	CSARKLAQFF
TRBJ2-7	TRBV28	-	many	TGTGCCAGCAGTTCCTCCCTAGCGCGGTACTACGAGCAGTACTTC	CASSSSLARYYEQYF
TRBJ2-7	TRBV6-5	TRBD2	many	TGTGCCAGCAGTTACTCGGGACTAGCGGAAACCTACGAGCAGTACTTC	CASSYSGLAETYEQYF
TRBJ2-7	TRBV12-3/TRBV12-4	-	few	TGTGCCAGCAGTTCCCACCACCCCTTACAGGGTAACGAGCAGTACTTC	CASSSHHPLQGNEQYF
TRBJ2-7	TRBV6-2/TRBV6-3	-	many	TGTGCCAGCAGTAAACTTCGCGGGGTCTCCTACGAGCAGTACTTC	CASSKLRGVSYEQYF
TRBJ1-1	TRBV12-3/TRBV12-4	-	many	TGTGCCAGCAGTTTCCGCGCCACGCGGAACACTGAAGCTTTCTTT	CASSFRATRNTEAFF
TRBJ2-1	TRBV20-1	-	many	TGCAGTGCTAGAGTCGGCGGGACACTCTACAATGAGCAGTTCTTC	CSARVGGTLYNEQFF
TRBJ1-2	TRBV2	TRBD1	many	TGTGCCAGCAGAGACAGGGGAGGAGGCTATGGCTACACCTTC	CASRDRGGGYGYTF
TRBJ1-1	TRBV27	TRBD1	-	TGTGCCAGCAGTTCAGGGGGGTTTGGTGAAGCTTTCTTT	CASSSGGFGEAFF
TRBJ2-7	TRBV6-1	TRBD1	many	TGTGCCAGCAGTAAGAAGACAGGGTCAATCTACGAGCAGTACTTC	CASSKKTGSIYEQYF
TRBJ1-5	TRBV7-9	-	many	TGTGCCAGCAGCTTATCTCGGGCCCAGCCCCAGCATTTT	CASSLSRAQPQHF
TRBJ2-7	TRBV6-1	-	few	TGTGCCAGCAATAAAGGGTCTTCCTACGAGCAGTACTTC	CASNKGSSYEQYF
TRBJ1-1	TRBV5-1	-	many	TGCGCCAGCAGCTTGGAGGGCACCTTGGGGACTGAAGCTTTCTTT	CASSLEGTLGTEAFF
TRBJ2-1	TRBV7-2	TRBD2	many	TGTGCCAGCAGTCTAACCGGGACTAGCGGTTCAAATGAGCAGTTCTTC	CASSLTGTSGSNEQFF
TRBJ1-2	TRBV30	-	-	TGTGCCTGGAGTGTGACAGAAAAAGCCCGCTATGGCTACACCTTC	CAWSVTEKARYGYTF
TRBJ1-5	TRBV7-9	-	many	TGTGCCAGCTCAGAGGGCGGCCAGCCCCAGCATTTT	CASSEGGQPQHF
TRBJ2-3	TRBV5-1	TRBD1	many	TGCGCCAGCAGCGTCTCACAGGGGTGGACTGCAGATACGCAGTATTTT	CASSVSQGWTADTQYF
TRBJ1-1	TRBV5-8	-	many	TGTGCCAGCAGCTTGGCTCCGGGGGCATGGGTCACTGAAGCTTTCTTT	CASSLAPGAWVTEAFF
TRBJ2-1	TRBV7-2	TRBD1	-	TGTGCCAGCAGCATGACAGGGTATGAGCAGTTCTTC	CASSMTGYEQFF
TRBJ2-5	TRBV18	-	few	TGTGCCAGCTCACCGGGACGGACGACAAAAGAGACCCAGTACTTC	CASSPGRTTKETQYF
TRBJ2-1	TRBV5-1	TRBD1	many	TGCGCCAGCAGGCACCCGGGACAGGGGAACAATGAGCAGTTCTTC	CASRHPGQGNNEQFF
TRBJ2-2	TRBV6-5	-	many	TGTGCCAGCAGTTACTCGAACGTTCCGAACACCGGGGAGCTGTTTTTT	CASSYSNVPNTGELFF
TRBJ2-1	TRBV5-1	-	many	TGCGCCAGCAGCACACTCTGGGCACCCCTTTACAATGAGCAGTTCTTC	CASSTLWAPLYNEQFF
TRBJ2-7	TRBV29-1	-	many	TGCAGCGTGACAGGGAGGACTTACGAGCAGTACTTC	CSVTGRTYEQYF
TRBJ1-1	TRBV20-1	TRBD1	many	TGCAGTGCTAGATCTACCGGGACAGGGGGTATAGAAGCTTTCTTT	CSARSTGTGGIEAFF
TRBJ2-4	TRBV20-1	-	few	TGCAGTGCTAGAGAGGAGGGCGGAAACATTCAGTACTTC	CSAREEGGNIQYF
TRBJ2-7	TRBV7-6	-	many	TGTGCCAGCAGCTCTCCTTTGGGCCGTTCGGACGAGCAGTACTTC	CASSSPLGRSDEQYF
TRBJ1-1	TRBV12-3/TRBV12-4	-	-	TGTGCCAGCCTGCTCGCCGGGGCGAACACTGAAGCTTTCTTT	CASLLAGANTEAFF
TRBJ1-6	TRBV6-2/TRBV6-3	-	many	TGTGCCAGCAGTTACTCGACCTCGGCCCTCCACTTT	CASSYSTSALHF
TRBJ1-4	TRBV7-8	TRBD1	many	TGTGCCAGCAGCCGCGGACAGGGGCATGAAAAACTGTTTTTT	CASSRGQGHEKLFF
TRBJ2-7	TRBV20-1	TRBD2	few	TGCAGTTCCGGGCTGGGGACTAGCGGGAAATCCTACGAGCAGTACTTC	CSSGLGTSGKSYEQYF
TRBJ2-2	TRBV5-1	TRBD1	many	TGCGCCAGCAGCGTCCTTCGGACAGGGAACACCGGGGAGCTGTTTTTT	CASSVLRTGNTGELFF
TRBJ2-5	TRBV5-1	TRBD2	many	TGCGCCAGCAGCCCTAGCGGGAACCAAGAGACCCAGTACTTC	CASSPSGNQETQYF
TRBJ2-1	TRBV7-9	TRBD2	many	TGTGCCAGCAGCCGACCGGGGGGGGGCTACAATGAGCAGTTCTTC	CASSRPGGGYNEQFF
TRBJ2-7	TRBV3-1	TRBD2	many	TGTGCCACGGCCACTAGCGGGGCAGAGGCCAACGAGCAGTACTTC	CATATSGAEANEQYF